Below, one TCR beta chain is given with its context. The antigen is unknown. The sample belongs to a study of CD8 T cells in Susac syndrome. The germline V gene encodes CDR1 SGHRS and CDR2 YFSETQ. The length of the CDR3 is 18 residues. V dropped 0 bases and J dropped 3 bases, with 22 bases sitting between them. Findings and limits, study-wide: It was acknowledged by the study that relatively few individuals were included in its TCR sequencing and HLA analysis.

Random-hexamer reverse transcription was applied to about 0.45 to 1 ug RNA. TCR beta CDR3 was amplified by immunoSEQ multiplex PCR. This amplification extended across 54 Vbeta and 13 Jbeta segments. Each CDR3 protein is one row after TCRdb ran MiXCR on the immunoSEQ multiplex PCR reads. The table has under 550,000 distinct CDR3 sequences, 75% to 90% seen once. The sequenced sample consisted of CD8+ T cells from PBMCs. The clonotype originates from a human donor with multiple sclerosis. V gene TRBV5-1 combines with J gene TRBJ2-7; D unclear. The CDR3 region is CASSLVSQLPSPLYEQYF. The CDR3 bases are TGCGCCAGCAGCTTGGTGTCTCAATTACCCTCTCCCCTCTACGAGCAGTACTTC.